These 17 T cell receptor beta chains came from one sample sequenced in a study of shared clonotypes between healthy human individuals. Libraries were prepared by immunoSEQ multiplex PCR; TCRdb keeps only in-frame clonotypes and omits some of them. The sample lists around 2.3 million clones; 90% to 97% were seen once. Sample: naive CD4+ T cells sorted from blood. Subset of the sample: CD45RA+ positively selected. These receptors were obtained from a man aged 18 to 30 in good health.

V usage is TRBV7-9 and J usage is TRBJ2-7; 7 bases are a match to TRBD1. With V trimmed by 1 base and J by 6 bases, 3 bases remained unmatched. Germline assignment: CDR1 SEHNR and CDR2 FQNEAQ (reference sequence). CDR3 size: 13 residues. As DNA, the CDR3 is TGTGCCAGCAGCTTAGAAGGGGGCCGCGAGCAGTACTTC. Translation: CASSLEGGREQYF.

In the case of this clone: Other nucleotide sequences in the sample specify the same CDR3. The chain employs TRBV18 and TRBJ2-3, with 15 bases lining up with TRBD2. CDR1 and CDR2 from the germline V gene are KGHSH and LQKENI. CDR3 size: 17 residues. Trimming at V came to 3 bases and at J to 3 bases, leaving 4 bases not matched to a gene. The CDR3 is CASSPPGLAGGTDTQYF. In DNA, the CDR3 is TGTGCCAGCTCACCGCCGGGACTAGCGGGGGGTACAGATACGCAGTATTTT.

The J gene is TRBJ2-3, the V gene TRBV27, with D perhaps assigned TRBD1 or TRBD2 (5 bases each). The germline V gene encodes CDR1 MNHEY and CDR2 SMNVEV (reference sequence). The ends were cut back, 3 bases at V and 7 bases at J, with 11 bases in the middle. The CDR3 is made up of 13 amino acids. CDR3 loop: CASSLAGSNTQYF. DNA of the CDR3: TGTGCCAGCAGTTTGGCAGGGAGTAATACGCAGTATTTT.

The rearrangement joins TRBV27 to TRBJ2-3; no clear D gene. The CDR3 length is 13 residues. Germline CDR1 and CDR2: MNHEY and SMNVEV (reference sequence). Between the trimmed V and J ends, which lost 7 bases and 4 bases, there was a span of 12 bases. For the CDR3, the DNA is TGTGCCAGCACCCCTTGGAACTCAGATACGCAGTATTTT. The encoded protein is CASTPWNSDTQYF.

A single count supports this clone. The rearrangement uses TRBV7-6 and TRBJ1-2; 8 bases line up with TRBD1. Losses at the gene ends were 5 bases for V and 3 bases for J; bases not matched to a gene: 5. CDR1 is SGHVS, CDR2 FNYEAQ, per germline. This CDR3 spans 14 amino acids. Here the CDR3 reads CASSTGQGDYGYTF. The CDR3 DNA sequence: TGTGCCAGCAGCACCGGACAGGGAGACTATGGCTACACCTTC.

J is TRBJ2-5 and V is TRBV5-1, with D possibly matching TRBD1 (5 bases). The V end was cut by 2 bases, the J end by 2 bases, with 7 bases between. The CDR3 loop spans 13 amino acids. The V gene's germline CDR1 is SGHRS and CDR2 YFSETQ. The CDR3 loop is CASSFDSQETQYF. The CDR3 region has the DNA TGCGCCAGCAGCTTCGACAGTCAAGAGACCCAGTACTTC.

Concerning this clone itself: The sample carries other DNA sequences with the same CDR3. The gene calls are TRBV30 and TRBJ2-7; TRBD1 aligns across 9 bases. Looked up from germline, CDR1 is GTSNPN and CDR2 is SVGIG (reference sequence). V dropped 3 bases and J dropped 5; count of bases not matched to a gene: 2. This CDR3 is 12 amino acids long. This CDR3 is CAWRGQGHEQYF. The CDR3 nucleotides read TGTGCCTGGAGGGGACAGGGCCACGAGCAGTACTTC.

The rearrangement uses TRBV10-1 and TRBJ2-7, with 15 nucleotides matching TRBD2. This CDR3 region has 16 residues. In germline, CDR1 is WNHNN, CDR2 SYGVQD (reference sequence). J was trimmed by 4 bases and V by 8 bases; bases with no gene match: 9. The CDR3 sequence: CASLSGLAGGPYEQYF. DNA of the CDR3: TGCGCCAGCTTAAGCGGACTAGCGGGAGGGCCGTACGAGCAGTACTTC.

The chain's CDR3 is CASSLTFLNTEAFF. The CDR3 DNA reads TGTGCCAGCAGCTTAACCTTTCTGAACACTGAAGCTTTCTTT. The rearrangement joins TRBV7-9 to TRBJ1-1; no definite D call. V lost 2 bases to trimming and J lost 0 bases, with 7 bases between them. The V gene's germline CDR1 is SEHNR and CDR2 FQNEAQ (reference sequence). The CDR3 extends over 14 amino acids.

This sequence joins TRBV30 and TRBJ1-5; the D is unclear. The CDR3 sequence is 11 residues long. V was clipped by 4 bases and J by 7 bases, with 8 bases between them. CDR1 is GTSNPN and CDR2 is SVGIG in the germline V gene (reference sequence). The CDR3 spells CAWNPAQPQHF. The CDR3 nucleotides read TGTGCCTGGAACCCAGCCCAGCCCCAGCATTTT.

Regarding this clone: Other DNA variants within this sample encode the same CDR3. The rearrangement uses TRBV9 and TRBJ2-7, with D perhaps TRBD1 (6 bases). The CDR3 has 12 residues. Deletions cut 0 bases from V and 6 bases from J, with 7 bases between. CDR1 SGDLS and CDR2 YYNGEE come from the germline V gene. The CDR3 DNA reads TGTGCCAGCAGCGTAGGAGGGGGCGAGCAGTACTTC. Protein sequence: CASSVGGGEQYF. Full variable domain (remainder filled in from reference TRBV9 and TRBJ2-7): DSGVTQTPKHLITATGQRVTLRCSPRSGDLSVYWYQQSLDQGLQFLIQYYNGEERAKGNILERFSAQQFPDLHSELNLSSLELGDSALYFCASSVGGGEQYFGPGTRLTVT.

The chain recombines TRBV7-3 with TRBJ1-1; 9 nucleotides align to TRBD1. Germline CDR1 reads SGHTA; CDR2 reads FQGTGA. V lost 4 bases to trimming and J lost 1 base; unmatched junction nucleotides: 4. This CDR3 is 15 amino acids long. CDR3 nucleotide sequence: TGTGCCAGCAGCTCAATGGGACAGGGGAACACTGAAGCTTTCTTT. Amino acids: CASSSMGQGNTEAFF. Looking up the rest from reference TRBV7-3 and TRBJ1-1 gives the full variable domain: GAGVSQTPSNKVTEKGKYVELRCDPISGHTALYWYRQSLGQGPEFLIYFQGTGAADDSGLPNDRFFAVRPEGSVSTLKIQRTERGDSAVYLCASSSMGQGNTEAFFGQGTRLTVV.

This clone has a single count. The chain recombines TRBV5-4 with TRBJ1-1; no reliable D call. Looked up from germline, CDR1 is SGHNT and CDR2 is YYREEE (reference sequence). V gave up 3 bases and J gave up 1 base, with 13 bases separating them. The CDR3 spans 15 residues. Here the CDR3 DNA reads TGTGCCAGCAGCTCGACTGACACCACGAACACTGAAGCTTTCTTT. It is translated as CASSSTDTTNTEAFF.

The V gene is TRBV5-1, the J gene TRBJ2-2; D perhaps matches TRBD1 (5 bases). CDR1 and CDR2 (germline): SGHRS, YFSETQ. V lost 5 bases to trimming and J lost 1 base, with 15 bases between them. The CDR3 has 16 amino acids. The CDR3 DNA reads as TGCGCCAGCAGGGTTAACAGGAACTGGAACACCGGGGAGCTGTTTTTT. This encodes CASRVNRNWNTGELFF.

This clone appeared a single time. This chain joins TRBV19 and TRBJ1-1, with 7 nucleotides matching TRBD1. CDR1 LNHDA and CDR2 SQIVND come from the germline V gene (reference sequence). The CDR3 contains 13 residues. J gave up 1 base and V 7 bases, and 3 bases lay outside the gene matches. The CDR3 bases are TGTGCCAGTAATGACAGGGCGAACACTGAAGCTTTCTTT. Its translation: CASNDRANTEAFF.

The chain recombines TRBV29-1 with TRBJ2-3, with 12 bases lining up with TRBD2. The germline V gene encodes CDR1 SQVTM and CDR2 ANQGSEA. CDR3 length: 14 residues. Germline trimming cut 6 bases from V and 5 bases from J; bases unmatched to any gene: 6. The CDR3 loop is CSVELAGGKDTQYF. DNA of the CDR3: TGCAGCGTCGAACTAGCGGGAGGAAAAGATACGCAGTATTTT.

The chain uses TRBV27 and TRBJ1-1; 7 nucleotides align to TRBD1. The CDR3 has 13 amino acids. Germline CDR1 reads MNHEY; CDR2 reads SMNVEV (reference sequence). Losses at the gene ends were 10 bases for V and 0 bases for J; bases not matched to a gene: 5. CDR3: CATRGGMNTEAFF. CDR3 coding DNA: TGTGCCACCAGAGGGGGCATGAACACTGAAGCTTTCTTT.